Each of the 4 T cell receptor beta chains below was sequenced from the same sample in a study of blood T cell repertoires in COVID-19. TCRdb's copy holds only in-frame clones and misses some; the assay was immunoSEQ multiplex PCR. This table has tens of thousands of clones, roughly four fifths appearing once. The sample comprised peripheral blood. These receptors originate from a human donor in a cohort sampled during active COVID-19.

This chain uses TRBV14 with TRBJ1-2; the D is unclear. V was trimmed by 4 bases and J by 2 bases, leaving 8 bases between them. The CDR3 is made up of 13 amino acids. The V gene's germline CDR1 is SGHDN and CDR2 FVKESK. In nucleotides, the CDR3 is TGTGCCAGCAGCCTGACATACAACTATGGCTACACCTTC. Translating gives CASSLTYNYGYTF.

This sequence joins TRBV2 and TRBJ2-3; 7 nucleotides match TRBD1. The CDR3 loop spans 14 amino acids. The germline V gene has CDR1 SNHLY and CDR2 FYNNEI. J was trimmed by 2 bases and V by 8 bases; bases with no gene match: 7. The CDR3 DNA reads as TGTGCCAGCGCCAGACAGGGATTCACAGATACGCAGTATTTT. Translation gives CASARQGFTDTQYF.

J is TRBJ1-1 and V is TRBV6-6; D not resolved. Between the trimmed V and J ends, which lost 7 bases and 2 bases, there was a span of 11 bases. Germline values: CDR1 MNHNY, CDR2 SVGAGI (reference sequence). The CDR3 loop spans 13 amino acids. The chain's CDR3 is CASTSRSNTEAFF. CDR3 sequence (DNA): TGTGCCAGCACCTCGCGGTCTAACACTGAAGCTTTCTTT.

This chain joins TRBV14 and TRBJ2-3; no clear D gene. The germline CDR1 and CDR2 sequences are SGHDN and FVKESK. Trimming shortened V by 4 bases and J by 2 bases, and 4 bases separated the two germline ends. The CDR3 has 12 amino acids. DNA for the CDR3: TGTGCCAGCAGCCTTAACACAGATACGCAGTATTTT. Its translation is CASSLNTDTQYF.